The 22 T cell receptor beta chains presented below share a single source sample, sequenced in a study of T cell repertoires in cytomegalovirus infection. TCRdb recomputed calls from the reads with MiXCR, one row per CDR3 protein. The repertoire holds some 180,000 distinct CDR3 sequences, under 25% seen once, with about 3% in the top ten. Sequencing was performed on PBMCs. The origin of the receptors is a human donor in good health (CMV status not recorded). Some clones in this sample may be carry-over from other donors' samples.

This clonotype occurred a few times. J is TRBJ1-2 and V is TRBV20-1; no reliable D call. The CDR3 is 13 amino acids. V shed 6 bases and J shed 0 bases, with 11 bases lying between them. Per the germline V gene, CDR1 is DFQATT and CDR2 is SNEGSKA (reference sequence). CDR3 sequence: CSAYEGTNYGYTF. The CDR3 coding sequence is TGCAGTGCATATGAGGGTACTAACTATGGCTACACCTTC.

CDR3 protein: CASRRPGDGREKLFF. DNA for the CDR3: TGTGCCAGCAGGCGCCCAGGGGACGGACGGGAAAAACTGTTTTTT. The chain employs TRBV28 and TRBJ1-4; weak D call: TRBD1 (6 bases). This CDR3 comprises 15 residues. V lost 6 bases and J lost 8, with 19 bases in between. In germline, CDR1 is MDHEN, CDR2 SYDVKM.

This clonotype was observed a few times. V is TRBV20-1 and J is TRBJ2-7; D might be TRBD1 (6 bases). From germline, CDR1 is DFQATT and CDR2 SNEGSKA (reference sequence). V lost 5 bases and J 1 base, leaving 15 bases between the germline ends. The CDR3 length is 14 residues. CDR3 bases: TGCAGTGCTGAGGACAGCAGGACGTCCTACGAGCAGTACTTC. Protein product: CSAEDSRTSYEQYF.

This clonotype showed up just a few times. This CDR3 reads CASRVDRGRETQYF. CDR3 coding DNA: TGTGCCAGCAGGGTAGACAGGGGGCGGGAGACCCAGTACTTC. V gene TRBV2 combines with J gene TRBJ2-5, with 10 bases lining up with TRBD1. The CDR3 covers 14 residues. After removal of 6 bases from V and 5 bases from J, the junction contained 6 bases not matched to a gene. The V gene's germline CDR1 is SNHLY and CDR2 FYNNEI.

The V gene is TRBV11-2, the J gene TRBJ2-3, with D possibly being TRBD1 (6 bases). The CDR3 runs to 12 residues. In germline, CDR1 is SGHAT, CDR2 FQNNGV. Trimming took off 6 bases at V and 5 bases at J, with 9 bases between the two ends. In nucleotides, the CDR3 is TGTGCCAGCAGTTTACAGGGAGATACGCAGTATTTT. Its translation is CASSLQGDTQYF.

This clonotype came up a few times. J is TRBJ2-1 and V is TRBV5-5; D ambiguous. V lost 3 bases and J 3 bases, leaving 10 bases between the germline ends. Germline CDR1 is SGHKS and CDR2 is YYEKEE (reference sequence). CDR3 length: 14 amino acids. CDR3 sequence: CASSSTDLYNEQFF. CDR3 nucleotide sequence: TGTGCCAGCAGCTCAACGGACCTCTACAATGAGCAGTTCTTC.

This clonotype was observed at least ten times. The chain has TRBV7-9 and TRBJ2-7; 8 bases are shared with TRBD1. Unmatched junction bases numbered 13, after V lost 5 bases and J lost 7 bases. The CDR3 totals 15 residues. Germline V lookup: CDR1 SEHNR, CDR2 FQNEAQ (reference sequence). The CDR3 DNA is TGTGCCAGCAGCCCGGGACAGGTGCGGCCTGTTGAGCAGTACTTC. Encoded protein: CASSPGQVRPVEQYF.

Note on this clonotype: A much larger clone is a single base away; this may be a read error. V usage is TRBV20-1 and J usage is TRBJ2-2, with D perhaps TRBD2 (6 bases). The V end lost 2 bases, the J end lost 1 base, and 17 bases lay between the germline ends. CDR1 DFQATT and CDR2 SNEGSKA come from the germline V gene (reference sequence). CDR3 length: 17 residues. The CDR3 nucleotides read TGCAGTGCTAGAAATTGGTTAGGGACTGTGAACACCGGGGAGCTGTTTTTT. Translating gives CSARNWLGTVNTGELFF.

This clonotype was picked up a small number of times. The chain combines TRBV12-3 or TRBV12-4 with TRBJ1-1; D is unclear. There are 14 residues in the CDR3. Trimming cost V 3 bases and J 0 bases, with 8 bases left between them. CDR3: CASSFSRMNTEAFF. CDR3 nucleotide sequence: TGTGCCAGCAGTTTTAGTCGGATGAACACTGAAGCTTTCTTT.

As concerns this clonotype: The CDR3 carries no conserved terminal phenylalanine or tryptophan, so it likely arises from a read error. V and J are TRBV12-5 and TRBJ1-6; tentatively, D is TRBD1 (6 bases). V lost 4 bases and J 7 bases, leaving 8 bases between the germline ends. The CDR3 totals 13 residues. CDR1 LGHNT and CDR2 FRNRAP come from the germline V gene. Written as DNA, the CDR3 is TGTGCTAGTGGTTGGACAGAAAATTCACCCCTCCACCTT. Its translation: CASGWTENSPLHL.

The chain joins TRBV6-1 to TRBJ2-3; weak D call: TRBD1 (5 bases). The CDR3 is made up of 15 amino acids. Germline V gene sequence: CDR1 MNHNS, CDR2 SASEGT. V lost 6 bases and J lost 3, with 16 bases in between. In nucleotides, the CDR3 is TGTGCCAGCAGCGTTCTTCCAGGGCTTACAGATACGCAGTATTTT. It encodes CASSVLPGLTDTQYF.

In its sample, this clonotype was seen a few times. This rearrangement joins TRBV3-1 to TRBJ2-1; D is unclear. The length of the CDR3 is 13 residues. Germline CDR1 reads LGHDT; CDR2 reads YNNKEL (reference sequence). V was cut by 2 bases and J by 5 bases, with 7 bases left in between. The CDR3 loop reads CASSQFTDNEQFF. CDR3 sequence (DNA): TGTGCCAGCAGCCAATTTACGGACAATGAGCAGTTCTTC.

This clonotype was counted at least ten times. The rearrangement uses TRBV7-2 and TRBJ2-5; TRBD1 matches 9 bases. The CDR3 has 14 amino acids. Germline CDR1 SGHTA, CDR2 FQGNSA. Trimming removed 5 bases from V and 3 bases from J; junction bases left unmatched: 4. Here the CDR3 reads CASSTWTGEETQYF. The CDR3 nucleotides read TGTGCCAGCAGCACCTGGACAGGGGAAGAGACCCAGTACTTC.

This clonotype was detected ten times or more. The chain links TRBV11-2 to TRBJ1-2; D may be TRBD1 (6 bases). This CDR3 region has 15 residues. Germline V lookup: CDR1 SGHAT, CDR2 FQNNGV. The V gene lost 1 base and the J gene lost 2 bases, with 11 bases spanning the gap. The CDR3 is CASSLGQGRNYGYTF. CDR3 nucleotides: TGTGCCAGCAGCTTAGGGCAGGGGCGAAACTATGGCTACACCTTC.

This clonotype was counted at least ten times. The rearrangement joins TRBV6-2 or TRBV6-3 to TRBJ2-7, with 10 bases lining up with TRBD1. The V and J ends lost 6 bases and 3 bases, in that order; junction bases with no gene match: 2. CDR3 length: 13 residues. CDR1 is MNHEY, CDR2 SVGEGT, per germline. Here the CDR3 reads CASSRDRGYEQYF. CDR3 coding DNA: TGTGCCAGCAGCCGGGACAGGGGCTACGAGCAGTACTTC.

This clonotype came up a few times. The chain employs TRBV19 and TRBJ2-3, with D possibly called TRBD1 or TRBD2 (5 bases each). Per the germline V gene, CDR1 is LNHDA and CDR2 is SQIVND (reference sequence). The CDR3 totals 16 residues. Trimming left V 3 bases short and J 0 bases short, with 13 bases between. CDR3 loop: CASSIRSRGSTDTQYF. Here the CDR3 DNA reads TGTGCCAGTAGTATCCGTTCGAGGGGTAGCACAGATACGCAGTATTTT. The full variable domain, with the rest looked up from reference TRBV19 and TRBJ2-3, is DGGITQSPKYLFRKEGQNVTLSCEQNLNHDAMYWYRQDPGQGLRLIYYSQIVNDFQKGDIAEGYSVSREKKESFPLTVTSAQKNPTAFYLCASSIRSRGSTDTQYFGPGTRLTVL.

The V and J genes are TRBV12-3 or TRBV12-4 and TRBJ2-5; D not resolved. CDR3 length equals 15 residues. Trimming took off 0 bases at V and 0 bases at J, with 8 bases between the two ends. The CDR3 sequence is CASSLAGWDQETQYF. The CDR3 bases are TGTGCCAGCAGTTTAGCGGGCTGGGACCAAGAGACCCAGTACTTC.

This clonotype was counted only a few times. This chain uses TRBV15 with TRBJ1-5; D call uncertain. V was trimmed by 0 bases and J by 2 bases, leaving 11 bases between them. Looked up from germline, CDR1 is LNHNV and CDR2 is YYDKDF (reference sequence). The CDR3 is 16 amino acids. The CDR3 sequence: CATSREGPSRNQPQHF. The CDR3 nucleotides are TGTGCCACCAGCAGAGAGGGCCCTTCGCGCAATCAGCCCCAGCATTTT.

This clonotype has a handful of counts. This sequence joins TRBV5-6 and TRBJ2-1; 8 bases align to TRBD2. Trimming cost V 4 bases and J 9 bases; bases outside gene matches: 12. Germline V gives CDR1 SGHDT, CDR2 YYEEEE. This CDR3 spans 15 amino acids. The CDR3 reads CASSLSGTRVGEQFF. As DNA, the CDR3 is TGTGCCAGCAGCCTGTCCGGGACTAGGGTGGGTGAGCAGTTCTTC. The full variable domain, its missing parts supplied by reference TRBV5-6 and TRBJ2-1, is DAGVTQSPTHLIKTRGQQVTLRCSPKSGHDTVSWYQQALGQGPQFIFQYYEEEERQRGNFPDRFSGHQFPNYSSELNVNALLLGDSALYLCASSLSGTRVGEQFFGPGTRLTVL.

This chain joins TRBV28 and TRBJ1-5; a weak D match, TRBD1 (5 bases). CDR1 MDHEN and CDR2 SYDVKM come from the germline V gene. V dropped 4 bases and J dropped 6 bases, with 16 bases sitting between them. The CDR3 extends over 15 amino acids. CDR3 coding DNA: TGTGCCAGCAGTTATAGCAGGGAGGTCGGTCAGCCCCAGCATTTT. Translation gives CASSYSREVGQPQHF.

This clonotype came up a few times. This sequence joins TRBV6-1 and TRBJ1-2, with a possible D match to TRBD1 (6 bases). Germline CDR1 reads MNHNS; CDR2 reads SASEGT. The CDR3 sequence is 12 residues long. Trimming cost V 4 bases and J 13 bases, with 16 bases left between them. This CDR3 reads CASSGNREFGTF. Written as DNA, the CDR3 is TGTGCCAGCAGTGGGAACAGGGAATTCGGCACCTTC.

This clonotype came up a few times. The chain recombines TRBV3-1 with TRBJ2-7, with D maybe TRBD1 (6 bases). Germline V gene sequence: CDR1 LGHDT, CDR2 YNNKEL (reference sequence). The CDR3 length is 15 residues. Trimming pared 5 bases from V and 0 bases from J, leaving 14 bases between. The chain's CDR3 is CASSSGGQSSYEQYF. CDR3 coding DNA: TGTGCCAGCAGCAGTGGGGGCCAGAGCTCCTACGAGCAGTACTTC.